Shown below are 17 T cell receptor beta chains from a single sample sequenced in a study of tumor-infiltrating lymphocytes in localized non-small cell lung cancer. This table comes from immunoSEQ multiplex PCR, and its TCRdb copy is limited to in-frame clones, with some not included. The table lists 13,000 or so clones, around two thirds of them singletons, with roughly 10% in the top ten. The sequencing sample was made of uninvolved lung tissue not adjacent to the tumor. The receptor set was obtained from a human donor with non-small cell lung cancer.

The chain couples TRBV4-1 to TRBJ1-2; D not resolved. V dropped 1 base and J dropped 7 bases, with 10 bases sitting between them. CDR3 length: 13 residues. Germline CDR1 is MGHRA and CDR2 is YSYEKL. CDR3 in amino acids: CASSQGPSTGYTF. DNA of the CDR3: TGCGCCAGCAGCCAAGGACCGTCGACTGGCTACACCTTC.

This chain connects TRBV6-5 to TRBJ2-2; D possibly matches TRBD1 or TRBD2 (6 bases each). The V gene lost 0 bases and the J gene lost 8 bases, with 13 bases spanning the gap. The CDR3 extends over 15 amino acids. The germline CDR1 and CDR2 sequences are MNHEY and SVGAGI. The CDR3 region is CASSYSFTGTGELFF. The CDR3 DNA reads TGTGCCAGCAGTTACTCATTTACAGGGACTGGGGAGCTGTTTTTT.

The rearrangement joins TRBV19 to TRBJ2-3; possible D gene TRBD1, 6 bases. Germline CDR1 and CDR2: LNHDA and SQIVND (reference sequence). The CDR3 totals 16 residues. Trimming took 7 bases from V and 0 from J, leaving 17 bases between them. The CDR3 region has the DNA TGTGCCAGTACCTCGACAGGTTTTGCTAGCACAGATACGCAGTATTTT. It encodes CASTSTGFASTDTQYF.

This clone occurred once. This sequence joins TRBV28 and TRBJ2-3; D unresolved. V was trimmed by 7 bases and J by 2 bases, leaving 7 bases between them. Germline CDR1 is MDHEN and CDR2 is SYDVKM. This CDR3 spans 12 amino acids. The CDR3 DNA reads TGTGCCAGCATATCTCCCACAGATACGCAGTATTTT. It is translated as CASISPTDTQYF.

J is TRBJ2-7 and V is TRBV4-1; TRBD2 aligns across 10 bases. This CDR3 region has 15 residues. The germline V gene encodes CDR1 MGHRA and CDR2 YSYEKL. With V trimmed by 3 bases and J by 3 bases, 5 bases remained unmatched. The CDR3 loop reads CASSQVGLANYEQYF. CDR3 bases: TGCGCCAGCAGCCAGGTGGGACTAGCGAACTACGAGCAGTACTTC.

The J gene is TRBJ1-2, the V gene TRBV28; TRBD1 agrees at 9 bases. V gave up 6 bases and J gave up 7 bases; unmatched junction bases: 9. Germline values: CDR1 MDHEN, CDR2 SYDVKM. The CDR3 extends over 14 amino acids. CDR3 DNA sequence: TGTGCCAGCAGCCGGGACAGGGAAAGGAGTGGCTACACCTTC. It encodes CASSRDRERSGYTF.

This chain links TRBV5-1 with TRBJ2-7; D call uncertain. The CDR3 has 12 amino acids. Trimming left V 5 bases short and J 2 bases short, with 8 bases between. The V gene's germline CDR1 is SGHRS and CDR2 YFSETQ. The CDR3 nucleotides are TGCGCCAGCAGTTCGGATACCTACGAGCAGTACTTC. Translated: CASSSDTYEQYF.

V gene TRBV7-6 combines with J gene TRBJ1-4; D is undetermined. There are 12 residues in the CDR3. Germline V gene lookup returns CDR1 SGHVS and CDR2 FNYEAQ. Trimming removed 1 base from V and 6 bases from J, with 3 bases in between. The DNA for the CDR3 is TGTGCCAGCAGCTTAGTCGATGAAAAACTGTTTTTT. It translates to CASSLVDEKLFF.

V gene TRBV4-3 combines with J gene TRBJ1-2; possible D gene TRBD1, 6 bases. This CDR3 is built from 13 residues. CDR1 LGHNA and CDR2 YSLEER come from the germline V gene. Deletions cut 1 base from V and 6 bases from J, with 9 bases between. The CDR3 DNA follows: TGCGCCAGCAGCCAAGGGGGGCCAGATGGCTACACCTTC. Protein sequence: CASSQGGPDGYTF.

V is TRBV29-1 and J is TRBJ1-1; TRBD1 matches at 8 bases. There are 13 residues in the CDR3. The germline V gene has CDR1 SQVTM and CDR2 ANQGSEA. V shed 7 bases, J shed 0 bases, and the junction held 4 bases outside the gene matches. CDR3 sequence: CSGRGQVNTEAFF. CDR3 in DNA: TGCAGCGGGCGGGGACAGGTGAACACTGAAGCTTTCTTT.

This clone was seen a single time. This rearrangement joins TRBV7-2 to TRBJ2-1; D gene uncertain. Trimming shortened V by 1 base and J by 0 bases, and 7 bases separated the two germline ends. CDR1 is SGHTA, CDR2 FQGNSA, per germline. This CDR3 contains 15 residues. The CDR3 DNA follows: TGTGCCAGCAGCTTAGTCTCTGACTCCTACAATGAGCAGTTCTTC. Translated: CASSLVSDSYNEQFF.

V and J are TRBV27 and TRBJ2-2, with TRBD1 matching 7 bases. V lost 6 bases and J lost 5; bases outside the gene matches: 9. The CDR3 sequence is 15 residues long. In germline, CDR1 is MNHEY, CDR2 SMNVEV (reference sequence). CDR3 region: CASRMRRDRTGELFF. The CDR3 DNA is TGTGCCAGCAGGATGCGACGGGACAGAACCGGGGAGCTGTTTTTT.

The CDR3 coding sequence is TGTGCCAGCAGCTTAGAGGGGAGAAACACTGAAGCTTTCTTT. Translated: CASSLEGRNTEAFF. The V call is TRBV11-2, the J call TRBJ1-1; no clear D. The CDR3 runs to 14 residues. The germline gives CDR1 SGHAT, CDR2 FQNNGV. V shed 0 bases and J shed 2 bases, with 7 bases lying between them. The full variable domain, completed using reference TRBV11-2 and TRBJ1-1, is EAGVAQSPRYKIIEKRQSVAFWCNPISGHATLYWYQQILGQGPKLLIQFQNNGVVDDSQLPKDRFSAERLKGVDSTLKIQPAKLEDSAVYLCASSLEGRNTEAFFGQGTRLTVV.

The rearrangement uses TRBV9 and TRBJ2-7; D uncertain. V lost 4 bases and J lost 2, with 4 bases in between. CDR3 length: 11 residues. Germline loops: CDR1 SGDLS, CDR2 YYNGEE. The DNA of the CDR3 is TGTGCCAGCAGCACGCCCTACGAGCAGTACGTC. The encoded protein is CASSTPYEQYV.

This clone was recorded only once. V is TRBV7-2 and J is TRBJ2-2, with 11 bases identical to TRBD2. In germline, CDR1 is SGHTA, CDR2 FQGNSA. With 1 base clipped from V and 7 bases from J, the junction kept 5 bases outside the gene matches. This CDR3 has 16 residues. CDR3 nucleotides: TGTGCCAGCAGCTTAGTAACTAGCGGGGGTTACGGGGAGCTGTTTTTT. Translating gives CASSLVTSGGYGELFF.

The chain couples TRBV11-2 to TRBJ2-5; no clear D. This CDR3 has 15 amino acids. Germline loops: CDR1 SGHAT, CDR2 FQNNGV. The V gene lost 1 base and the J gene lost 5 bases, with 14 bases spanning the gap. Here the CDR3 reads CASSLGALSGETQYF. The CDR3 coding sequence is TGTGCCAGCAGCTTAGGTGCCCTAAGTGGGGAGACCCAGTACTTC.

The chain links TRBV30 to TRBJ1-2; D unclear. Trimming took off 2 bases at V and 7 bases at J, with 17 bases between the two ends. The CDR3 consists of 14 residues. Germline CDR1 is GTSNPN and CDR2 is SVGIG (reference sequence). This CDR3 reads CAWSRPQAFRGYTF. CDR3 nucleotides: TGTGCCTGGAGTAGACCCCAGGCCTTCCGTGGCTACACCTTC.